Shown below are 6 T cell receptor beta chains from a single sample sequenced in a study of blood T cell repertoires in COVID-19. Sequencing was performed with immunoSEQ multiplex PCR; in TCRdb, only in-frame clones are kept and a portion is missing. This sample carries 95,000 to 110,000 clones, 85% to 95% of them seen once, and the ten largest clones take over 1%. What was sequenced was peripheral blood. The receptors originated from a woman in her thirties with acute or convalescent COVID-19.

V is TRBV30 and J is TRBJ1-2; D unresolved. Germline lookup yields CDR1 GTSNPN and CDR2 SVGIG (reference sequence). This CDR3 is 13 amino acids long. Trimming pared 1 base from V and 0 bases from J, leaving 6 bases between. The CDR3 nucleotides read TGTGCCTGGAGTGCGAGGGCTAACTATGGCTACACCTTC. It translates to CAWSARANYGYTF.

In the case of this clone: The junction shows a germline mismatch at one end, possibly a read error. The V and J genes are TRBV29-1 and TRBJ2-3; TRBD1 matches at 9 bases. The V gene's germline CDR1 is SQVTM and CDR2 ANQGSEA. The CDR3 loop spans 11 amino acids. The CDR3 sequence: CSMGEAGQGHF. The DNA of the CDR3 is TGCAGCATGGGGGAAGCGGGACAGGGTCATTTT.

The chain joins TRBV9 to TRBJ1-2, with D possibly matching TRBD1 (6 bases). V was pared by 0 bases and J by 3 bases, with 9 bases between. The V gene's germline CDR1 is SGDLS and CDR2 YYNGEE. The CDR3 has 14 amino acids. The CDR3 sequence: CASSVGSGDYGYTF. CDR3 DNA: TGTGCCAGCAGCGTAGGATCAGGGGACTATGGCTACACCTTC.

The CDR3 coding sequence is TGTGCCAGCAGCCAGGGGACAGGGAGTTTTGGCTACACCTTC. It translates to CASSQGTGSFGYTF. The rearrangement links TRBV14 to TRBJ1-2, with 9 bases aligning to TRBD1. Losses at the gene ends were 3 bases for V and 7 bases for J; bases not matched to a gene: 6. Per germline, CDR1 SGHDN and CDR2 FVKESK. The CDR3 extends over 14 amino acids.

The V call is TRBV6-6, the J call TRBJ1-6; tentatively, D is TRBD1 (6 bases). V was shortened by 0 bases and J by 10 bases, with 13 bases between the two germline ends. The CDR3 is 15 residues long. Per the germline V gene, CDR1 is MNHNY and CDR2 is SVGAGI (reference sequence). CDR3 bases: TGTGCCAGCAGTTACTCGTTAACAGGGCCATCACCCCTCCACTTT. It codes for CASSYSLTGPSPLHF.

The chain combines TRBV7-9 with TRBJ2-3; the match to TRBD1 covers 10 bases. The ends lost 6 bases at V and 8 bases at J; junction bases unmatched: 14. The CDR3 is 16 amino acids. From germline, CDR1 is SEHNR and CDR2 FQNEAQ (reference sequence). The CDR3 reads CASRDTGTGVFGTQYF. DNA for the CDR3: TGTGCCAGCAGAGACACCGGGACAGGGGTTTTTGGTACGCAGTATTTT. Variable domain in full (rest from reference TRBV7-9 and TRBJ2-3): DTGVSQNPRHKITKRGQNVTFRCDPISEHNRLYWYRQTLGQGPEFLTYFQNEAQLEKSRLLSDRFSAERPKGSFSTLEIQRTEQGDSAMYLCASRDTGTGVFGTQYFGPGTRLTVL.